This T cell receptor beta chain was documented in a study of cytomegalovirus exposure and HLA in healthy donors (dated by TCRdb to the late 2010s). In terms of the full investigation: In an earlier analysis of under 600 of the donors, roughly 300 Gb of sequence data and 90 million to 120 million unique TCR beta sequences from 180 million or so T cells were reported. To predict cytomegalovirus infection status, the study brought together high-throughput TCR immunosequencing, statistical association of individual TCRs with disease status, and machine learning. The study used immunosequencing to profile the T cell repertoires of hundreds of subjects and linked those repertoires to cytomegalovirus serostatus. HLA typing included class I and class II loci at four-digit resolution. A handful of DR-DQ haplotypes were handled as single units for association and clustering because linkage in the cohort was strong. Among 300 to 500 genotyped donors of the cohort, an average of around 250,000 unique TCR beta nucleotide sequences was sequenced per donor, of which about 19% were non-productive. Genome-wide SNP genotypes for about 65% of the roughly 670 donors were used in a later genetic analysis, which treated that subset as a discovery cohort. In an earlier analysis of roughly 580 of the donors, high-throughput TCR beta sequencing was used to judge whether each TCR beta V gene segment behaved as functional or pseudogenic. Typing coverage differed by locus: A, B, C, DRB1 and DQB1 were typed in about 629-630 donors, DQA1 in 500 to 550, DPA1 in around 580, and DPB1 in approximately 450. A later analysis re-examined previously published TCR beta repertoires from around 670 donors and added high-resolution HLA genotyping to investigate patterns of TCR occurrence. Among the roughly 400 genotyped donors, around 81% belonged to the genetic ancestry cluster associated with self-reported Caucasian donors. An early release covering 500 to 750 HLA-typed donors comprised about 320 gigabases of sequencing data and around 80 million unique TCR sequences. All discovery cohort repertoires had been generated using a single sequencing platform. The study aimed to test whether cataloging public T cell receptors could reveal signatures of past pathogen exposure. Donor age, sex, ethnicity and CMV serostatus were compiled together with the repertoire data. In the later analysis, no new phenotypic data were used to find candidate immune exposures; instead, reliance was placed on TCR beta sequences and their occurrence across donors. In addition to the first cohort of 650 to 800 subjects, a separate validation cohort of 120 different subjects was used.

Study-level results and caveats: In a later analysis, most CMV-associated TCR beta chains were found to appear HLA-restricted, with HLA associations seemingly driven largely by CMV exposure. An earlier analysis of approximately 570 of the donors showed that most TCR beta V segments appeared in productive rearrangements either about 87% or about 30% of the time, which broadly matched IMGT annotations. Correlated functional status among segregating V segments might be attributable to linkage disequilibrium, but an unknown experimental factor could not be ruled out. The authors suggested that the approach could potentially be extended to other disease states and immunological phenotypes. In a later genetic analysis, a missense DCLRE1C variant was associated with V-gene and J-gene trimming of TCR beta chains, and the association was replicated in an independent cohort. Roughly uniform sequencing depth across donors was assumed in presence/absence analyses, although this assumption may not hold. The classifier was reported to diagnose cytomegalovirus status with high specificity and sensitivity in both the original and validation cohorts. Only TCR beta chains were sequenced in this cohort, and the absence of alpha or paired-chain data limited detectable features. A further reported finding was that TCR beta sequences accurately predicted the HLA-A and HLA-B alleles for most subjects in the first cohort. A cluster of highly shared sequence variants was judged likely to represent a technical artifact of the sequencing pipeline. Some IMGT-functional V segments, including TRBV6-2 and TRBV6-3, could not be distinguished by the 87-base-pair reads and were therefore excluded. Specific HLA alleles were associated with roughly 17,000 TCR beta sequences at a false discovery rate of 0.05 in a later analysis. In a later analysis, TCR association rates were found to vary across HLA loci, with the most associated TCRs seen for DRB1 alleles and the fewest for HLA-C alleles. A later analysis reported that several top co-occurrence clusters appeared linked to parvovirus B19, influenza, CMV and Epstein-Barr virus. The study listed 164 TCR beta chains as associated with cytomegalovirus. Most TCR sequences were seen in very few donors, while some public TCRs were found in many individuals. Assigning TCR associations to individual alleles was difficult when HLA alleles, especially DR and DQ, strongly co-occurred. In a later genetic analysis, fewer N-insertions in productive TCRs were reported among donors in an Asian-associated ancestry cluster than the 666-donor mean. A few of the identified cytomegalovirus-associated TCR beta chains were confirmed in vitro to be specific for cytomegalovirus antigens. CMV serostatus was the only immune exposure information available for the cohort. In a later analysis, HLA-associated TCR beta chains showed more clonal expansion and lower generation probabilities than non-associated chains that were equally common. Because counts were too low, more than 15 rarely observed V segments, including chromosome 9 orphons, were excluded from the earlier analysis of several hundred of the donors. Because some donors lacked HLA typing at each locus, the association tests relied only on the typed subset.

From the cysteine through the phenylalanine, the CDR3 covers 13 amino acids. Left in the record is the CDR3 DNA by itself, 39 bases read in frame from the first base. In the germline V gene, CDR1 corresponds to SGHDT and CDR2 to YYEEEE. V is clipped by 2 bases and J by 8 bases, and the sequence between their germline boundaries is 13 bases long. The cohort comprised some 680 healthy bone marrow donors. At the time of sampling, all cohort members were nominally healthy, though unrecorded immune exposures were likely present. The donor was CMV seronegative and was included in the group of 352 seronegative cohort members. A peripheral blood sample was collected from each donor, and TCR beta sequencing was performed on peripheral blood mononuclear cells. Genomic DNA extraction from the blood cell samples was performed with the Qiagen DNeasy Blood Extraction Kit. Library preparation was by the immunoSEQ multiplex PCR assay. A mixture of 60 forward primers for TCR Vbeta segments and 13 reverse primers for TCR Jbeta segments was used in the multiplex PCR. Amplification of the CDR3 region of rearranged TCR beta genes was performed with a multiplex PCR assay on genomic DNA. Amplified TCR beta libraries were sequenced as 87-base-pair reads on the Illumina HiSeq System. As for how the authors treated the data: In a later analysis, about 80 million unique TCR beta chains were counted across the roughly 610 repertoires, and about 9.9 million of these chains were shared by at least two donors. To remove PCR and sequencing errors, raw reads were error-corrected and collapsed into unique sequences using a nearest-neighbor algorithm that merged closely related sequences. Alignment of CDR3 sequences to IMGT reference sequences was used to assign V, D and J gene segments. For a sequence to be retained, a match of at least six nucleotides was required to both a V gene segment and a J gene segment. A rearrangement counted as productive if the CDR3 had no stop codons and remained in frame with V and J, and every other rearrangement counted as non-productive. CDR3 was defined according to IMGT convention as the region running from the second conserved V-encoded cysteine to the conserved J-encoded phenylalanine. Sequences without an unambiguous match to a single V gene segment were excluded from the earlier analysis of a few hundred of the donors. In an earlier analysis of 587 of the donors, a V segment was called functional when productive rearrangements were above 56.7%, and segregating when the standard deviation between donors exceeded 5%. A statistical classification framework was built for diagnosing cytomegalovirus status from the catalog of TCR beta chain sequences. V and J gene assignment, in a later analysis, came from comparing TCR nucleotide sequences with IMGT/GENE-DB human TR gene sequences. Using the TCRdist pipeline, a later analysis assigned CDR3 sequences along with most-parsimonious VDJ recombination scenarios. In a later analysis, every TCR beta chain was defined by the combination of its CDR3 amino acid sequence and its V-gene family, and reads without a unique V-gene family were dropped. To address suspected cross-contamination and a sequencing artifact, a later analysis removed over 500 highly shared, low-generation-probability nucleotide sequences. In a later analysis, a clonal expansion index for each public chain was calculated from normalized within-repertoire ranks of inferred template counts. A later analysis computed generation probabilities with a VDJ recombination model fitted to out-of-frame rearrangements, and checked the results against IGoR. Hypergeometric tests were used in a later analysis to score TCR-TCR, TCR-HLA and TCR-CMV co-occurrence, with a repertoire-size bias correction applied to the TCR pairs. To estimate false discovery rates, a later analysis permuted the HLA or CMV assignments 20 times. In a later analysis, co-occurring TCRs were grouped with DBSCAN, and TCRdist sequence similarity was added when clustering was performed within HLA-allele-positive subsets. For co-occurrence clustering, repertoires with fewer than 30,000 or more than 120,000 public chains were excluded, along with roughly five repertoires with anomalous nucleotide sharing. TCRdb took over this immuneACCESS table, retaining in-frame rearrangements with V and J assigned. Such tables are incomplete; in checked studies, under half of the missing clones stem from an unresolved V gene, and the remainder is unexplained. From that table come the V and J calls and clone size; the DNA was used to work out D and trimming. The sample table shows some 200,000 clones, and around 81% are seen once. Jointly, the top ten make up about 2.3% of the sample.

Comments on this clone: Its antigen remains unidentified. Qualities for individual bases were not recorded, and no much larger clone is one base off.

The sequenced sample was PBMCs. The sequence joins TRBV5-6 to TRBJ1-2; matching of 6 bases hints at TRBD1 as the D gene. This sequence originates from a woman in her 30s in good health and CMV-seronegative. The DNA is TGTGCCAGCAGCTTCGAACAGGGATCGGGCTACACCTTC. Its protein product is CASSFEQGSGYTF.